This record covers a single T cell receptor beta chain. Antigen unknown. Primers included in the PCR were 60 Vbeta and 13 Jbeta primers. Clones were read by immunoSEQ multiplex PCR, and TCRdb kept only the in-frame ones, dropping some. The sample records some 170,000 clones, 72% being singletons. The entry originates in a study of cytomegalovirus exposure and HLA in healthy donors. At the level of the study: Earlier findings included 117 million unique TCR beta sequences obtained from 170 million or so T cells. Study-wide findings and caveats: In a later analysis, a missense DCLRE1C variant was linked to TCR beta V- and J-gene trimming. It was assumed in the presence/absence analyses that sequencing depth was roughly uniform across donors. DRB1 had the most TCR associations and HLA-C the fewest, a later analysis found, with rates varying by HLA locus.

V was cut by 1 base and J by 0 bases, with 7 bases left in between. There are 16 residues in the CDR3. CDR1 and CDR2 (germline): SEHNR, FQNEAQ (reference sequence). This receptor was identified in a human donor in good health. The chain employs TRBV7-9 and TRBJ2-6; D not resolved. Sequencing used PBMCs. CDR3 region: CASSLDSYSGANVLTF. The CDR3 DNA follows: TGTGCCAGCAGCTTAGACAGCTACTCTGGGGCCAACGTCCTGACTTTC.